This record covers a single T cell receptor beta chain. Its antigen is undetermined. CDR1 and CDR2 (germline): SGHNT, YENEEA. Between the trimmed V and J ends, which lost 4 bases and 4 bases, there was a span of 14 bases. There are 15 residues in the CDR3. This table comes from immunoSEQ multiplex PCR, and its TCRdb copy is limited to in-frame clones, with some not included. The table records about 20,000 clones, 65% to 85% of them present only once. This sample is drawn from a study of OX40 agonist ivuxolimab in advanced cancers. Study-level information: With ivuxolimab, an agonistic anti-OX40 (CD134) antibody, patients were treated.

Peripheral blood came from all dose cohorts at three timepoints. Notes on the study in general: The average count of expanded clones was higher among CD8+ T cells than among CD4+. Some patients who did not respond also had low normalized T-cell clonal expansion.

The rearrangement uses TRBV11-3 and TRBJ2-4, with a weak D call TRBD2 (6 bases). The material sequenced was CD4+ or CD8+ T cells sorted from blood, taken in a trial of the OX40 agonist ivuxolimab. The clonotype was recovered from an adult with an advanced solid tumor such as melanoma, head and neck, liver or kidney cancer. The chain's CDR3 is CASSSRLEGKNIQYF. For the CDR3, the DNA is TGTGCCAGCAGCTCAAGACTAGAGGGGAAAAACATTCAGTACTTC.